Included here is one TCR beta chain sequence, with context. The sample comes from a study of OX40 agonist ivuxolimab in advanced cancers. Study summary: Patients in the trial were receiving intravenous ivuxolimab every 2 weeks, at doses of 0.01 to 10 mg/kg. Patients treated during dose escalation were battling hepatocellular carcinoma, melanoma, renal cell or head and neck cancer. Two patients with cutaneous melanoma and one with hepatocellular carcinoma, three in total, showed partial responses.

The table came from immunoSEQ multiplex PCR; TCRdb's copy has only in-frame clones and leaves some out. The sample includes 68,000 or so clones, around four fifths seen only once; the top ten take about a tenth. Germline values: CDR1 GTSNPN, CDR2 SVGIG (reference sequence). V lost 0 bases to trimming and J lost 4 bases; unmatched junction nucleotides: 6. The length of the CDR3 is 16 residues. This sample comprised CD4+ or CD8+ T cells sorted from blood, obtained in a trial of the OX40 agonist ivuxolimab. The receptor was derived from an adult with an advanced solid tumor such as melanoma, head and neck, liver or kidney cancer. V usage is TRBV30 and J usage is TRBJ2-3; 11 positions agree with TRBD2. The CDR3 sequence is CAWSVGVAGGADTQYF. The DNA for the CDR3 is TGTGCCTGGAGTGTCGGAGTAGCGGGAGGGGCAGATACGCAGTATTTT.